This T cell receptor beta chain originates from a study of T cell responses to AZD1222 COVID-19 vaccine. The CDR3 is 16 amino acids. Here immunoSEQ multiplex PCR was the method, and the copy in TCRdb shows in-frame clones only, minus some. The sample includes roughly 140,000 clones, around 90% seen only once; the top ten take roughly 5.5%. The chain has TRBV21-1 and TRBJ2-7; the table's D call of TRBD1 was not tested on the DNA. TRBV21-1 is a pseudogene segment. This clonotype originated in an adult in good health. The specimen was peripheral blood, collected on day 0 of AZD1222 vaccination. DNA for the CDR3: TGTGCCAGCAGCAAATCGCCGACAGCTGACTCCTACGAGCAGTACTTC. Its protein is CASSKSPTADSYEQYF.